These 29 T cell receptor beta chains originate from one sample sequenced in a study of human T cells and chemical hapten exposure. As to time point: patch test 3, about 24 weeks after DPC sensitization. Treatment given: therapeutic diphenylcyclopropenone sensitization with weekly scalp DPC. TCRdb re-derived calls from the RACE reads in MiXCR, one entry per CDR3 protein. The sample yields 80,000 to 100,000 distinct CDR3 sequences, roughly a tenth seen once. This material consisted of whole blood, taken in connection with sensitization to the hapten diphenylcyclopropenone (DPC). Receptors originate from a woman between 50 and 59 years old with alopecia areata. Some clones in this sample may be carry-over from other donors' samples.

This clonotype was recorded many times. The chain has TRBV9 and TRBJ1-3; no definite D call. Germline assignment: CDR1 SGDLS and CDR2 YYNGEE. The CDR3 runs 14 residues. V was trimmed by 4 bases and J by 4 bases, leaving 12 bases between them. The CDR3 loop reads CASSRKGLGNTIYF. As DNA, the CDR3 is TGTGCCAGCAGCCGGAAGGGCCTAGGAAACACCATATATTTT.

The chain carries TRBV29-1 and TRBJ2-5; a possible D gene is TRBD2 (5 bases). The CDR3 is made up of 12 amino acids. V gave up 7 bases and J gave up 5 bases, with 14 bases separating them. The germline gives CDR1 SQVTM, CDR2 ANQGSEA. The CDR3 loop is CSAITRGETQYF. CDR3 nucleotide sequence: TGCAGCGCCATCACCCGAGGGGAGACCCAGTACTTC. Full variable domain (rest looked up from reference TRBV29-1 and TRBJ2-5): SAVISQKPSRDICQRGTSLTIQCQVDSQVTMMFWYRQQPGQSLTLIATANQGSEATYESGFVIDKFPISRPNLTFSTLTVSNMSPEDSSIYLCSAITRGETQYFGPGTRLLVL.

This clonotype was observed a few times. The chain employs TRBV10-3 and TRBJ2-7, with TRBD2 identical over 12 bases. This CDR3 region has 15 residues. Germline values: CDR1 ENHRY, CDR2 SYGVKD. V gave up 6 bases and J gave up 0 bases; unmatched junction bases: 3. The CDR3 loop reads CAIRQTSGSSYEQYF. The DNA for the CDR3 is TGTGCCATCAGGCAGACTAGCGGGAGCTCCTACGAGCAGTACTTC.

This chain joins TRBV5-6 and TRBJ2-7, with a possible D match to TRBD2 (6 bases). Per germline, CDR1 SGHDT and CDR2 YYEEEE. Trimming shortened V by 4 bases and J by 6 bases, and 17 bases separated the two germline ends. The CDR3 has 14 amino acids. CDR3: CASSQVGGPIEQYF. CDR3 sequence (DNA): TGTGCCAGCAGCCAGGTCGGGGGACCTATCGAGCAGTACTTC.

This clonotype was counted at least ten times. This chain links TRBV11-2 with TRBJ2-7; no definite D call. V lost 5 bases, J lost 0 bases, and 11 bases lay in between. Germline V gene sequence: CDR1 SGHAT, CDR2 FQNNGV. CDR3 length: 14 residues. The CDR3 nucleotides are TGTGCCAGCAGCCTAGGCCGGCCCTCCTACGAGCAGTACTTC. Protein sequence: CASSLGRPSYEQYF.

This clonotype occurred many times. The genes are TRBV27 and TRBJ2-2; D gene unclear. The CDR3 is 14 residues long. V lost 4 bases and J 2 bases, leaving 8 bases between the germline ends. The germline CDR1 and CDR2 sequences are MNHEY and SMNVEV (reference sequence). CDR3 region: CASSSADNTGELFF. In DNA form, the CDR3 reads TGTGCCAGCAGTTCGGCAGATAACACCGGGGAGCTGTTTTTT.

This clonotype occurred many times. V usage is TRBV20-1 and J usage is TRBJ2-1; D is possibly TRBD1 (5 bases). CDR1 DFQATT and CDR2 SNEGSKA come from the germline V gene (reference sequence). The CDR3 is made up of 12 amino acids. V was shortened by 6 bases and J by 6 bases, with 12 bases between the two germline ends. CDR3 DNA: TGCAGTGCCTTCGACAGACGCAATGAGCAGTTCTTC. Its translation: CSAFDRRNEQFF.

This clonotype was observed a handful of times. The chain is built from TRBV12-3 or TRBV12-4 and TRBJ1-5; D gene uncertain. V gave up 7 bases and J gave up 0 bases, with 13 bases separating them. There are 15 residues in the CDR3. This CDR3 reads CASTVSDVSNQPQHF. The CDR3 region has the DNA TGTGCCAGCACCGTTTCCGACGTTAGCAATCAGCCCCAGCATTTT.

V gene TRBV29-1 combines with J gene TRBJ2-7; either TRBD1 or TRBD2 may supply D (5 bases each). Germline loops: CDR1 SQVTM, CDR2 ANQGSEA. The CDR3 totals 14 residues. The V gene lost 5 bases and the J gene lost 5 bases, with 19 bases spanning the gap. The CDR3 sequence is CSVKVDGTDNEQYF. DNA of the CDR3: TGCAGCGTTAAAGTGGATGGGACGGATAACGAGCAGTACTTC.

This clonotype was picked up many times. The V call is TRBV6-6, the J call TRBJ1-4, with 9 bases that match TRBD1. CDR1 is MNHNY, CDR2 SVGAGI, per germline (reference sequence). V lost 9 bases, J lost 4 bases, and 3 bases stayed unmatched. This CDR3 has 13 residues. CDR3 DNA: TGTGCCAGTGTGACAGGGGGTAATGAAAAACTGTTTTTT. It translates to CASVTGGNEKLFF.

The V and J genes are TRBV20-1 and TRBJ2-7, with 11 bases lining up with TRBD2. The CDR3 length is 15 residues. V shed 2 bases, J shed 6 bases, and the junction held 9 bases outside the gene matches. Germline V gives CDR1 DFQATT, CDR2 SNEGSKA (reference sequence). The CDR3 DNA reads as TGCAGTGCTAGACCTCTAGCGGGAGGATCGGGCGAGCAGTACTTC. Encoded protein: CSARPLAGGSGEQYF.

The CDR3 protein is CATSDMGQGAQYF. CDR3 DNA: TGTGCCACCAGTGACATGGGACAGGGCGCCCAGTACTTC. J is TRBJ2-5 and V is TRBV24-1; the match to TRBD1 covers 9 bases. The CDR3 is 13 amino acids. Per germline, CDR1 KGHDR and CDR2 SFDVKD. Trimming cost V 4 bases and J 9 bases; bases outside gene matches: 5.

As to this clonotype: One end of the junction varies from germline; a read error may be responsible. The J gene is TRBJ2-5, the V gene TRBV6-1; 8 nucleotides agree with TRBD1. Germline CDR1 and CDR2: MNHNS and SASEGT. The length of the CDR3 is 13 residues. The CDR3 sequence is CATRQGQKETQCF. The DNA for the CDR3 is TGTGCCACCCGACAGGGGCAGAAGGAGACCCAGTGCTTC.

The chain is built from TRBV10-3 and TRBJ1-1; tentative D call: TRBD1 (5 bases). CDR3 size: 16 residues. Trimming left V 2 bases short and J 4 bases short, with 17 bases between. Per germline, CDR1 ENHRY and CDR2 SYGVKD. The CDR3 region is CAISEQGPRSGTEAFF. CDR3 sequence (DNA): TGTGCCATCAGTGAGCAGGGACCGAGGTCCGGCACTGAAGCTTTCTTT.

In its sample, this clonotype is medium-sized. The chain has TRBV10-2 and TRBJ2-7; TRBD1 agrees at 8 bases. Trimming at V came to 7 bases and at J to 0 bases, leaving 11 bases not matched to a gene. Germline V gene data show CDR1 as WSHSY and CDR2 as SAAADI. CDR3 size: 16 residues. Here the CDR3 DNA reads TGCGCCAGCACTACGTACCGGGACAGGAGCTCCTACGAGCAGTACTTC. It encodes CASTTYRDRSSYEQYF.

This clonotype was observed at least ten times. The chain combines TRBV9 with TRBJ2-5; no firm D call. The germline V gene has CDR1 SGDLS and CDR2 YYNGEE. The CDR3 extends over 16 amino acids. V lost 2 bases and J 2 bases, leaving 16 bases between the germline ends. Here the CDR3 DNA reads TGTGCCAGCAGCGTCCTCCCAGGCGGAGCGCAAGAGACCCAGTACTTC. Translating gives CASSVLPGGAQETQYF.

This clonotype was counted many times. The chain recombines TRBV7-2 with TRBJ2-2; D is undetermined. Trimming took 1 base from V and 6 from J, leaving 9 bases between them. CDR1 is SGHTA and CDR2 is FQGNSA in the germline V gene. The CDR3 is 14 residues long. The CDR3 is CASSLDSSPGELFF. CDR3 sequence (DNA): TGTGCCAGCAGCTTAGATAGTTCCCCCGGGGAGCTGTTTTTT.

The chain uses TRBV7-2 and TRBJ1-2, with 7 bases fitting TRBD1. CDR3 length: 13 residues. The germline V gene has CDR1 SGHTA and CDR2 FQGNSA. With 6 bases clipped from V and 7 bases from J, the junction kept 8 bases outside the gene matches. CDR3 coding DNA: TGTGCCAGCAGGTCCACAGGGGAAGGTGGCTACACCTTC. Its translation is CASRSTGEGGYTF. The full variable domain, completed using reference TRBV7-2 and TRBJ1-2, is GAGVSQSPSNKVTEKGKDVELRCDPISGHTALYWYRQSLGQGLEFLIYFQGNSAPDKSGLPSDRFSAERTGGSVSTLTIQRTQQEDSAVYLCASRSTGEGGYTFGSGTRLTVV.

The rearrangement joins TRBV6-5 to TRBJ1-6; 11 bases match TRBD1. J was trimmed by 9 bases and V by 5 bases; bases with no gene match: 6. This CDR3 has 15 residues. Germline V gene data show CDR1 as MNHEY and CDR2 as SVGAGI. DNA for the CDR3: TGTGCCAGCAGTCGCCCCGGGACAGGGGGTTCACCCCTCCACTTT. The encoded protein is CASSRPGTGGSPLHF.

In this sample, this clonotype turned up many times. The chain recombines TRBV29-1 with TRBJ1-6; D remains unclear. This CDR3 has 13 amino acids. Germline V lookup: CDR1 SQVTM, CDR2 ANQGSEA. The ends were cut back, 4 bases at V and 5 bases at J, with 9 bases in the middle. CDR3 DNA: TGCAGCGTTGGCCAGAACGATAATTCACCCCTCCACTTT. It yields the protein CSVGQNDNSPLHF.

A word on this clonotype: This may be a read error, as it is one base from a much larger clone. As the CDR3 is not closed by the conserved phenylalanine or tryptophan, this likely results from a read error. The chain's CDR3 is CASSSQGRGSNQPQHY. The CDR3 nucleotides are TGTGCCAGCAGCTCGCAGGGGCGAGGGAGCAATCAGCCCCAGCATTAT. The V call is TRBV5-6, the J call TRBJ1-5; a weak D match, TRBD1 (6 bases). This CDR3 contains 16 residues. V was clipped by 3 bases and J by 1 base, with 14 bases between them. CDR1 is SGHDT, CDR2 YYEEEE, per germline.

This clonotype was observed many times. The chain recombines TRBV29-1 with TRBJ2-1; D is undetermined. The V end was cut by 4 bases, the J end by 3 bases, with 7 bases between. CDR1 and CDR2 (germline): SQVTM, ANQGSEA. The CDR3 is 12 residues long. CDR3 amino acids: CSVGTDYNEQFF. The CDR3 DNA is TGCAGCGTTGGAACAGACTACAATGAGCAGTTCTTC.

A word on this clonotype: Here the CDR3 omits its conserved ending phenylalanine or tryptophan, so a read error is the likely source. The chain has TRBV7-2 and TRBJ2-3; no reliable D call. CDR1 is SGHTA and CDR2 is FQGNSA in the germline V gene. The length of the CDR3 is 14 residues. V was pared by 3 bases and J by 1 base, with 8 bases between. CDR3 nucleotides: TGTGCCAGCAGCTTGACGGCAGGCACAGATACGCAGTATTAT. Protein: CASSLTAGTDTQYY.

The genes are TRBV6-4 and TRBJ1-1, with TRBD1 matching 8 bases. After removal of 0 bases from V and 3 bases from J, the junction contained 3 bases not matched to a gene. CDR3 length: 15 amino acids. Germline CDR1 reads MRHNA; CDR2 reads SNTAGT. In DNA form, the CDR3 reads TGTGCCAGCAGTGACTCGACACAGGGGGACACTGAAGCTTTCTTT. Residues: CASSDSTQGDTEAFF.

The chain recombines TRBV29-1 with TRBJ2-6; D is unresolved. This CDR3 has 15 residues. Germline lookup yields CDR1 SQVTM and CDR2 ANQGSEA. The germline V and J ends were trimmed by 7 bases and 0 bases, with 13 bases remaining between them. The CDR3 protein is CSARVGYSGANVLTF. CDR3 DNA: TGCAGCGCTAGGGTAGGGTACTCTGGGGCCAACGTCCTGACTTTC. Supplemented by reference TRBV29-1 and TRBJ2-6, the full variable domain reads SAVISQKPSRDICQRGTSLTIQCQVDSQVTMMFWYRQQPGQSLTLIATANQGSEATYESGFVIDKFPISRPNLTFSTLTVSNMSPEDSSIYLCSARVGYSGANVLTFGAGSRLTVL.

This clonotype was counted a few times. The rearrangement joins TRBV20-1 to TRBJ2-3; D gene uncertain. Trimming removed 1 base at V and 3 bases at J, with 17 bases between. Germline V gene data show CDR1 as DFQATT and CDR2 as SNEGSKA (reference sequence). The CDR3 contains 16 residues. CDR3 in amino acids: CSARGAESKATDTQYF. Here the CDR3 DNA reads TGCAGTGCTAGAGGGGCAGAGTCCAAGGCAACAGATACGCAGTATTTT.

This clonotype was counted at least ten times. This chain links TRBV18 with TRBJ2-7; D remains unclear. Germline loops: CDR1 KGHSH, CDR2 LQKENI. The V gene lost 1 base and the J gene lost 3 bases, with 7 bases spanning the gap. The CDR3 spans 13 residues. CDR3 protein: CASSPRDLYEQYF. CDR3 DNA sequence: TGTGCCAGCTCACCACGAGACCTCTACGAGCAGTACTTC. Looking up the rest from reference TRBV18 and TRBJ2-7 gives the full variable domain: NAGVMQNPRHLVRRRGQEARLRCSPMKGHSHVYWYRQLPEEGLKFMVYLQKENIIDESGMPKERFSAEFPKEGPSILRIQQVVRGDSAAYFCASSPRDLYEQYFGPGTRLTVT.

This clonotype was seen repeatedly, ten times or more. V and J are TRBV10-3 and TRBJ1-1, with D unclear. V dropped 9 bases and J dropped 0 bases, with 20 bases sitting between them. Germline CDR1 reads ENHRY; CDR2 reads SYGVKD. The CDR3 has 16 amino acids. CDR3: CAISPAPPAMNTEAFF. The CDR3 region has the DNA TGTGCCATTTCCCCGGCTCCCCCAGCGATGAACACTGAAGCTTTCTTT.

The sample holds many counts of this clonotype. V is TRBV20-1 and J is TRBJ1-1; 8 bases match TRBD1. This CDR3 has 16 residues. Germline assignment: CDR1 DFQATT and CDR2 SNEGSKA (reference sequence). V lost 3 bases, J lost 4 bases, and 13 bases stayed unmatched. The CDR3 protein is CSASSPFRGRTTEAFF. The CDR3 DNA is TGCAGTGCTAGTTCTCCTTTCAGGGGGCGAACCACTGAAGCTTTCTTT.